A selection of T cell receptor beta chains follows, all from one sample in a study of OX40 agonist ivuxolimab in advanced cancers. Only in-frame clones appear in the TCRdb table, and some are missing; sequencing was by immunoSEQ multiplex PCR. The sample holds 50,000 to 65,000 clones, over 90% seen once. The specimen was CD4+ or CD8+ T cells sorted from blood, collected in a trial of the OX40 agonist ivuxolimab. These TCRs come from an adult with an advanced solid tumor such as melanoma, head and neck, liver or kidney cancer. The CDR3 runs from the conserved cysteine through the conserved F or W. The order of the fields is D gene, clone size, V gene, J gene, CDR3 DNA, CDR3 protein. The D gene is left open where the match is weak. Rows may omit the clone size; those that give it use once, few, many or a size class.

D: TRBD2
size: -
V: TRBV27
J: TRBJ2-3
DNA: TGTGCCAGCTGGACTAGCGGGGGCACAGATACGCAGTATTTT
CDR3: CASWTSGGTDTQYF

D: -
size: -
V: TRBV5-4
J: TRBJ2-2
DNA: TGTGCCAGCAGCTTGGTGGGCCTAACTACGAACACCGGGGAGCTGTTTTTT
CDR3: CASSLVGLTTNTGELFF

D: TRBD1
size: -
V: TRBV11-2
J: TRBJ1-1
DNA: TGTGCCAGCAGGACAGGGGTTGGTAACACTGAAGCTTTCTTT
CDR3: CASRTGVGNTEAFF

D: -
size: -
V: TRBV11-2
J: TRBJ2-3
DNA: TGTGCCAGCACCCTCCAGGAGGGCGGGACCACAGATACGCAGTATTTT
CDR3: CASTLQEGGTTDTQYF

D: -
size: -
V: TRBV5-6
J: TRBJ2-6
DNA: TGTGCCAGCAGCCCGCCCGTACCGACTGCAAACTCTGGGGCCAACGTCCTGACTTTC
CDR3: CASSPPVPTANSGANVLTF

D: -
size: -
V: TRBV5-1
J: TRBJ2-1
DNA: TGCGCCAGCAGCTTGTCGGGACAACCCTCCTACAATGAGCAGTTCTTC
CDR3: CASSLSGQPSYNEQFF

D: -
size: -
V: TRBV27
J: TRBJ2-7
DNA: TGTGCCAGCAGTTACCAGGGGCCCTACGAGCAGTACTTC
CDR3: CASSYQGPYEQYF

D: TRBD2
size: -
V: TRBV27
J: TRBJ2-7
DNA: TGTGCCAGCAGTCCCTCTAGCGGGACCTTCTACGAGCAGTACTTC
CDR3: CASSPSSGTFYEQYF

D: TRBD1
size: -
V: TRBV14
J: TRBJ2-1
DNA: TGTGCCAGCAGCCTTGATACCGGGACAGGAGTTTACAATGAGCAGTTCTTC
CDR3: CASSLDTGTGVYNEQFF

D: -
size: -
V: TRBV7-9
J: TRBJ2-7
DNA: TGTGCCAGCAGCCCCACCCGCACTTCCCTCTCCTACGAGCAGTACTTC
CDR3: CASSPTRTSLSYEQYF

D: -
size: -
V: TRBV27
J: TRBJ2-1
DNA: TGTGCCAGCAGTTTTGAGAGGGAGTCCTACAATGAGCAGTTCTTC
CDR3: CASSFERESYNEQFF

D: -
size: -
V: TRBV11-2
J: TRBJ2-6
DNA: TGTGCCAGCAGCTTAGTCCGGGGAGGGGGTCACTCTGGGGCCAACGTCCTGACTTTC
CDR3: CASSLVRGGGHSGANVLTF

D: -
size: -
V: TRBV6-5
J: TRBJ2-7
DNA: TGTGCCAGCAGATTACAACAGGGTCCCTACGAGCAGTACTTC
CDR3: CASRLQQGPYEQYF

D: TRBD2
size: -
V: TRBV27
J: TRBJ2-1
DNA: TGTGCCAGCAGTCATAGCGGGGGGTACAATGAGCAGTTCTTC
CDR3: CASSHSGGYNEQFF

D: TRBD2
size: -
V: TRBV29-1
J: TRBJ2-3
DNA: TGCAGCGTTGAAGATCTATTGCGGGGGGCCGGAGATACGCAGTATTTT
CDR3: CSVEDLLRGAGDTQYF

D: -
size: -
V: TRBV12-5
J: TRBJ2-3
DNA: TGTGCTAGTGGTTTGGGGGGATCTAGCACAGATACGCAGTATTTT
CDR3: CASGLGGSSTDTQYF

D: TRBD1
size: -
V: TRBV9
J: TRBJ1-2
DNA: TGTGCCAGCAGCGTAGGGGACAGGGTCTATGGCTACACCTTC
CDR3: CASSVGDRVYGYTF

D: -
size: -
V: TRBV5-1
J: TRBJ2-7
DNA: TGCGCCAGCAGCCAGACACCTACCTACGAGCAGTACTTC
CDR3: CASSQTPTYEQYF

D: -
size: -
V: TRBV4-1
J: TRBJ2-3
DNA: TGCGCCAGCAGCCAAGAACAGTACTCCGGGGATACGCAGTATTTT
CDR3: CASSQEQYSGDTQYF

D: TRBD2
size: -
V: TRBV7-3
J: TRBJ2-3
DNA: TGTGCCAGCAGCTTAACTAGCGGGGTAGCAGATACGCAGTATTTT
CDR3: CASSLTSGVADTQYF

D: -
size: once
V: TRBV18
J: TRBJ2-1
DNA: TGTGCCAGCTCACCGTCTAGCACCGAGGTGCACAATGAGCAGTTCTTC
CDR3: CASSPSSTEVHNEQFF

D: TRBD1
size: -
V: TRBV7-9
J: TRBJ2-7
DNA: TGTGCCAGCAGCCTGGACAGGGGCGAGCAGTACTTC
CDR3: CASSLDRGEQYF

D: -
size: -
V: TRBV25-1
J: TRBJ2-7
DNA: TGTGCCAGCTCAAGGTCCGCGGACTACGAGCAGTACTTC
CDR3: CASSRSADYEQYF

D: TRBD1
size: few
V: TRBV4-1
J: TRBJ1-1
DNA: TGCGCCAGCAGCCAAGGACAGGGAGAGAATACTGAAGCTTTCTTT
CDR3: CASSQGQGENTEAFF

D: -
size: -
V: TRBV19
J: TRBJ2-2
DNA: TGTGCCAGTAGTATAGTTGTTAATCTGGACACCGGGGAGCTGTTTTTT
CDR3: CASSIVVNLDTGELFF

D: -
size: -
V: TRBV7-9
J: TRBJ2-5
DNA: TGTGCCAGCAGCTTAGTCTGGGGGTACCAAGAGACCCAGTACTTC
CDR3: CASSLVWGYQETQYF

D: TRBD1
size: once
V: TRBV11-3
J: TRBJ2-7
DNA: TGTGCCAGCAGCCCCCGACAGGGTCACGAGCAGTACTTC
CDR3: CASSPRQGHEQYF

D: -
size: -
V: TRBV19
J: TRBJ2-5
DNA: TGTGCCAGTAGTATATTGGGGGGCAGAGAGACCCAGTACTTC
CDR3: CASSILGGRETQYF

D: -
size: -
V: TRBV2
J: TRBJ2-3
DNA: TGTGCCAGCAGTGACTGGGGTGTGAGCACAGATACGCAGTATTTT
CDR3: CASSDWGVSTDTQYF

D: -
size: -
V: TRBV6-1
J: TRBJ1-5
DNA: TGTGCCAGCAGTGAAGAGGAGGGATCGGGGCAGCCCCAGCATTTT
CDR3: CASSEEEGSGQPQHF

D: -
size: -
V: TRBV5-4
J: TRBJ2-7
DNA: TGTGCCAGCAGCCGCGGCGTGGGGGGCTACGAGCAGTACTTC
CDR3: CASSRGVGGYEQYF